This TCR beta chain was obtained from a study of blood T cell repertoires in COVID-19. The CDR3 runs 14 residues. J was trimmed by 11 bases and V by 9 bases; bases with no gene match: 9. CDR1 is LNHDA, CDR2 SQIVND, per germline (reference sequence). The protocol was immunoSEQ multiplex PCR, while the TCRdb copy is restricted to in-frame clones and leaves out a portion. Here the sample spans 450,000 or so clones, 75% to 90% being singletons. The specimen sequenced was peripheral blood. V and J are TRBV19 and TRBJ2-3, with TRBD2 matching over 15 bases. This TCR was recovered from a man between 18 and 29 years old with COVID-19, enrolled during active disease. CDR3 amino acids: CASAGTSGGPQQYF. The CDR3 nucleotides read TGTGCCAGCGCAGGGACTAGCGGGGGGCCACAGCAGTATTTT.